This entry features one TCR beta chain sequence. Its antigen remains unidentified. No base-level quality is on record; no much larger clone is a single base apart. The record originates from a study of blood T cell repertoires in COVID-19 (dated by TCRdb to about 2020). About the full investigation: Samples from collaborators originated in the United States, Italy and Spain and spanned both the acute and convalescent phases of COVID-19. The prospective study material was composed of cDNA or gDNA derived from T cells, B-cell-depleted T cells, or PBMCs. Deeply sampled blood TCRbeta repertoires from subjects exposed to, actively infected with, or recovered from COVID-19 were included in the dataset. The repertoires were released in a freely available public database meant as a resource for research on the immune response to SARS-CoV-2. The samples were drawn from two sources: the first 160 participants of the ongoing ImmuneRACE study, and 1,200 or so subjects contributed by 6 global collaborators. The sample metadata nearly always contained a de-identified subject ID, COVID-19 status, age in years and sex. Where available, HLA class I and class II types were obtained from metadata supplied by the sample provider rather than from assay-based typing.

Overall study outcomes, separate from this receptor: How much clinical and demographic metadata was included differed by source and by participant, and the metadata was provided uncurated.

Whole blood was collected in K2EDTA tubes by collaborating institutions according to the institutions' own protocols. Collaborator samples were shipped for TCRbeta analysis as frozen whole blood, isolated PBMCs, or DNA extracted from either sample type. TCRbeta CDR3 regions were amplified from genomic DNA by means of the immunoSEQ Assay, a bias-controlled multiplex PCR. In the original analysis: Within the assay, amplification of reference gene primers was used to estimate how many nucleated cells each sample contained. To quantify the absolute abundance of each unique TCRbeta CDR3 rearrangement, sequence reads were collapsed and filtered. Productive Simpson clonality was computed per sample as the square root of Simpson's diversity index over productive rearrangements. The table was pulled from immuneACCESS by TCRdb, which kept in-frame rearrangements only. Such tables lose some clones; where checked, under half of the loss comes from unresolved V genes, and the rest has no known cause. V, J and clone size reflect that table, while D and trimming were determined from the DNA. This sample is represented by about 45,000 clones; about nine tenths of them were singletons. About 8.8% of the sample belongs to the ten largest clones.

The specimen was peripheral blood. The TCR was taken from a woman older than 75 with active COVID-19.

The CDR3 corresponds to CAWSPREGLAGGLQETQYF. DNA sequence: TGTGCCTGGAGCCCCCGGGAGGGACTAGCGGGGGGGCTCCAAGAGACCCAGTACTTC. This chain joins TRBV30 to TRBJ2-5; TRBD2 lines up with 16 middle nucleotides. From the germline V gene (reference sequence), CDR1 is GTSNPN and CDR2 is SVGIG. There are 19 amino acids in the CDR3, from cysteine to phenylalanine inclusive. Only CDR3 DNA remains: 57 bases, in frame from the first base. Trimming removed 3 bases from V and 1 base from J; the gene matches leave 11 bases unexplained.